The T cell receptor (beta chain) described here comes from a study of T cells after yellow fever vaccination. General observations from the study: Detected again after the booster were most primary-vaccination clones, at about 96% CD4 and 80% to 90% CD8. Overlap between CD4 and CD8 compartments was detected for a small share of clonotypes.

Turning to this clonotype: Its cognate antigen is unknown.

The 5'RACE template-switching step produced TCR cDNA and added a universal primer site and UMIs. TCRdb fed the 5' RACE reads into MiXCR, producing one record per CDR3 protein. The table has around 300,000 distinct CDR3 sequences, about 4% seen once. Per germline, CDR1 SGHRS and CDR2 YFSETQ. V lost 3 bases, J lost 4 bases, and 11 bases lay in between. The CDR3 covers 14 residues. This chain connects TRBV5-1 to TRBJ2-4; perhaps TRBD2 as D (5 bases). The receptor was derived from a man between 18 and 29 years old who received the YFV17D yellow fever vaccine. The sample here was PBMCs, taken 5 days after the yellow fever booster vaccination. The CDR3 here is CASSSRERKNIQYF. CDR3 coding DNA: TGCGCCAGCAGCTCCCGGGAACGAAAAAACATTCAGTACTTC. The whole variable domain, remainder taken from reference TRBV5-1 and TRBJ2-4, is KAGVTQTPRYLIKTRGQQVTLSCSPISGHRSVSWYQQTPGQGLQFLFEYFSETQRNKGNFPGRFSGRQFSNSRSEMNVSTLELGDSALYLCASSSRERKNIQYFGAGTRLSVL.